The entry below describes one T cell receptor (beta chain). What it binds is unknown. A CD45RO/CCR7/CD25/CD127/CD95/CD27 panel sorted naive, central memory, regulatory and stem cell-like memory CD4+ cells. Since all of the isolated RNA was reverse transcribed, expressed TCRB transcripts were what got sequenced. The protocol was immunoSEQ multiplex PCR, while the TCRdb copy is restricted to in-frame clones and leaves out a portion. This sample has hundreds of thousands of clones; roughly 13% occur once, and the top ten carry just under 0.04%. These data belong to a study of beta chain features in type 1 diabetes. Looking at the study overall: Patients were similar to healthy donors in age and gender (as well as in cell yields). The study, taken as a whole, reports: Since sequencing was performed on cDNA, cells with high TCR expression could be over-represented. With patients and controls alike, PCR might favor shorter templates to an equal degree. Across all four CD4+ subsets, people with type 1 diabetes showed modestly shorter TCRB CDR3s.

The germline CDR1 and CDR2 sequences are SEHNR and FQNEAQ (reference sequence). Trimming stripped 7 bases from V and 2 bases from J, with 12 bases between. The CDR3 loop spans 13 amino acids. The gene calls are TRBV7-9 and TRBJ2-7; D uncertain. The sequence was collected from a man aged 18 to 30 with type 1 diabetes. Sequencing was performed on naive CD4+ T cells from blood. Written as DNA, the CDR3 is TGTGCCAGCACCACGGACGGAACCTACGAGCAGTACTTC. Protein: CASTTDGTYEQYF.